This T cell receptor (beta chain) comes out of a study of T cells in Graves' hyperthyroidism and ophthalmopathy. V was shortened by 0 bases and J by 6 bases, with 13 bases between the two germline ends. CDR1 is SGHTA, CDR2 FQGNSA, per germline. The CDR3 sequence is 15 residues long. The authors took PBMCs from 10 ml fresh peripheral blood. This clonotype appeared many times. TCR beta CDR3 regions were amplified from RNA. Using the HTBI primer set, a first-round RT-PCR was run on the TCR CDR3. One entry per CDR3 protein results from TCRdb running MiXCR on the multiplex PCR reads. The data hold about 420,000 distinct CDR3 sequences, with roughly 15% observed a single time.

The chain employs TRBV7-2 and TRBJ2-3; D call uncertain. The sample was blood. This receptor was obtained from a woman aged 18-30 years with Graves' hyperthyroidism. CDR3 amino acids: CASSLAGVGRDTQYF. CDR3 bases: TGTGCCAGCAGCTTAGCTGGAGTCGGTAGGGATACGCAGTATTTT.